These 4 T cell receptor beta chains were all obtained from the same sample, sequenced in a study of blood T cell repertoires in COVID-19. Data came from immunoSEQ multiplex PCR; TCRdb stores just in-frame clones and leaves some out. The sample lists around 160,000 clones; 75% to 90% were seen once. Sequenced input: peripheral blood. The receptors were gathered from a man aged 18 to 35 with COVID-19, enrolled during active disease.

J is TRBJ2-1 and V is TRBV19; TRBD2 matches at 9 bases. The CDR3 is made up of 17 amino acids. Germline loops: CDR1 LNHDA, CDR2 SQIVND (reference sequence). The V segment lost 10 bases and the J segment 0 bases; nucleotides outside the gene matches: 13. The CDR3 sequence is CATCLTSGVSSYNEQFF. Here the CDR3 DNA reads TGTGCCACCTGCCTGACTAGCGGAGTGAGCTCCTACAATGAGCAGTTCTTC.

This clone was detected only once. The rearrangement links TRBV13 to TRBJ2-1; 11 bases align to TRBD2. With 4 bases clipped from V and 5 bases from J, the junction kept 10 bases outside the gene matches. Germline V gene data show CDR1 as PRHDT and CDR2 as FYEKMQ (reference sequence). This CDR3 is 17 amino acids long. CDR3 in amino acids: CASSSLLALAGDNEQFF. CDR3 DNA sequence: TGTGCCAGCAGCTCGCTTTTAGCACTAGCGGGAGACAATGAGCAGTTCTTC.

V is TRBV30 and J is TRBJ2-2; the D gene is possibly TRBD2 (7 bases). Trimming cost V 0 bases and J 2 bases, with 16 bases left between them. The germline V gene encodes CDR1 GTSNPN and CDR2 SVGIG (reference sequence). This CDR3 has 17 residues. CDR3 coding DNA: TGTGCCTGGAGTGTACGATATCGGGGGGCAAACACCGGGGAGCTGTTTTTT. It specifies CAWSVRYRGANTGELFF.

The chain recombines TRBV5-4 with TRBJ2-3; perhaps TRBD2 as D (5 bases). The CDR3 extends over 16 amino acids. Looked up from germline, CDR1 is SGHNT and CDR2 is YYREEE (reference sequence). V was trimmed by 4 bases and J by 2 bases, leaving 17 bases between them. CDR3 region: CASSPRVALATDTQYF. The DNA for the CDR3 is TGTGCCAGCAGCCCCCGGGTAGCGCTTGCCACAGATACGCAGTATTTT.